The clone carrying this T cell receptor (beta chain) appeared a single time. The data were taken from a study of blood T cell repertoires in COVID-19. Data came from immunoSEQ multiplex PCR; TCRdb stores just in-frame clones and leaves some out. The table has 300,000 or so clones, roughly 85% seen once. Donors in Cohort 3 counted as recovered after two negative PCRs, clearance, or symptom resolution. CDR1 is LGHNA, CDR2 YSLEER, per germline. This CDR3 comprises 18 residues. After removal of 1 base from V and 3 bases from J, the junction contained 14 bases not matched to a gene. The sequencing input was PBMCs or T cells enriched from blood (not recorded which). This TCR was sampled from a woman in her twenties or thirties who had recovered from COVID-19. This rearrangement joins TRBV4-3 to TRBJ1-1, with 7 bases matching TRBD1. In nucleotides, the CDR3 is TGCGCCAGCAGCCAAGTGAAAAGGGGGTGGCAGGGGGACACTGAAGCTTTCTTT. Translation: CASSQVKRGWQGDTEAFF.